This TCR beta chain was captured by sequencing in a study of blood T cells in healthy people across ages. At the level of the study: Capture by template switching was about one barcoded beta molecule per two T cells. General study points: Whereas aged donors had fewer naive CD4+ cells, long-lived donors had more of them and higher diversity.

The CDR3 sequence is 19 residues long. Germline V lookup: CDR1 SGDLS, CDR2 YYNGEE. The trim removed 3 bases at V and 3 bases at J, leaving 18 bases unmatched. The use of a sample-barcoded 5' primer and a J-beta primer mix characterized a second PCR of roughly 6 to 11 cycles. TCRdb re-called the 5' RACE reads through MiXCR, storing one row per CDR3 protein. The data hold around 850,000 distinct CDR3 sequences, with around 36% observed a single time. The sample, roughly 9.5 milliliters of peripheral blood, was drawn from each donor. As concerns this clonotype: The antigen is undetermined.

The V and J genes are TRBV9 and TRBJ1-1; TRBD1 matches at 9 bases. The receptor's source is a young man in good health. Sequenced: blood. The CDR3 protein is CASSAPRAGTGRGDTEAFF. In nucleotides, the CDR3 is TGTGCCAGCAGCGCCCCCCGCGCCGGGACAGGGAGAGGGGACACTGAAGCTTTCTTT.